The count of the clone carrying this T cell receptor beta chain is one. Antigen: not known. The data stem from a study of chemoradiotherapy in HPV16-positive cancers. Whole-study results and caveats: For HPV16-positive patients, expanding HPV-responsive T cells associated with longer recurrence-free survival. Candidate HPV-specific clones and E7-related TCR motifs grew in tumor during treatment.

Repertoires were generated with immunoSEQ multiplex PCR, while TCRdb's copy carries only in-frame clones and drops some. Here the sample spans 20,000 or so clones, 80% to 90% being singletons. The CDR3 consists of 15 residues. Germline CDR1 reads MGHDK; CDR2 reads SYGVNS. Trimming at V came to 7 bases and at J to 2 bases, leaving 11 bases not matched to a gene. Repeated repertoire sampling spanned the course of chemoradiotherapy. V gene TRBV25-1 combines with J gene TRBJ2-7; 7 bases are shared with TRBD1. The sequences come from blood, collected from a patient who underwent chemoradiotherapy. This clonotype originated in a human donor with HPV-associated anogenital cancer. The CDR3 protein is CASTFSGTEPYEQYF. The CDR3 nucleotides are TGTGCCAGCACCTTCTCCGGGACAGAACCCTACGAGCAGTACTTC.